Each of the 23 T cell receptor beta chains below was sequenced from the same sample in a study of shared clonotypes between healthy human individuals. The method was immunoSEQ multiplex PCR; TCRdb's version includes in-frame clones alone and lacks a portion of them. The table shows about 2 million clones, with about 94% occurring only once. The naive CD8 population came from CD45RO-negative cells selected for CCR7, without terminally differentiated effector memory CD45RA+ cells. The specimen sequenced was naive CD8+ T cells sorted from blood. The source of these receptors is a man aged 18 to 29 in good health.

To note about this clone: Being one base from a much bigger clone, this may be a read error. The J gene is TRBJ2-7, the V gene TRBV29-1; 9 nucleotides align to TRBD1. This CDR3 comprises 14 residues. V lost 5 bases and J lost 5; bases outside the gene matches: 10. In germline, CDR1 is SQVTM, CDR2 ANQGSEA. The CDR3 DNA reads as TGCAGCGTTCCACCTGCCGGGACAGGGAACGAGCAGTACTTC. Its translation is CSVPPAGTGNEQYF.

The rearrangement links TRBV2 to TRBJ1-2, with a possible D match to TRBD1 (5 bases). This CDR3 has 13 amino acids. Deletions cut 6 bases from V and 2 bases from J, with 10 bases between. Germline V gives CDR1 SNHLY, CDR2 FYNNEI. Written as DNA, the CDR3 is TGTGCCAGCAGCCCGGCAGGGAACTATGGCTACACCTTC. It encodes CASSPAGNYGYTF. The variable domain in full, with the rest retrieved from reference TRBV2 and TRBJ1-2, is EPEVTQTPSHQVTQMGQEVILRCVPISNHLYFYWYRQILGQKVEFLVSFYNNEISEKSEIFDDQFSVERPDGSNFTLKIRSTKLEDSAMYFCASSPAGNYGYTFGSGTRLTVV.

On this clone itself: A much larger clone lies one base from this, so it may be a read error. V gene TRBV6-5 combines with J gene TRBJ2-7; the D gene is possibly TRBD1 (5 bases). The CDR3 is made up of 13 amino acids. V was cut by 2 bases and J by 2 bases, with 7 bases left in between. Germline V gene data show CDR1 as MNHEY and CDR2 as SVGAGI. CDR3 sequence reads: CASSYATAYEQYF. CDR3 sequence (DNA): TGTGCCAGCAGTTACGCGACAGCCTACGAGCAGTACTTC.

The chain recombines TRBV6-5 with TRBJ2-4; TRBD1 might be the D (6 bases). Per the germline V gene, CDR1 is MNHEY and CDR2 is SVGAGI. Trimming stripped 5 bases from V and 5 bases from J, with 10 bases between. The CDR3 covers 13 residues. The CDR3 region is CASSPWTENIQYF. CDR3 in DNA: TGTGCCAGCAGTCCTTGGACAGAAAACATTCAGTACTTC.

This chain links TRBV11-2 with TRBJ2-7; TRBD1 aligns across 11 bases. The CDR3 length is 15 residues. V lost 4 bases and J lost 2; bases outside the gene matches: 4. Germline values: CDR1 SGHAT, CDR2 FQNNGV. DNA of the CDR3: TGTGCCAGCAGCTGGGACAGGGGGAGAACCTACGAGCAGTACTTC. Translating gives CASSWDRGRTYEQYF.

This clone showed up just once. The genes are TRBV5-4 and TRBJ2-3, with a weak D call TRBD2 (7 bases). V lost 0 bases, J lost 2 bases, and 10 bases lay in between. The CDR3 contains 15 residues. The germline gives CDR1 SGHNT, CDR2 YYREEE (reference sequence). The DNA for the CDR3 is TGTGCCAGCAGCTTGGGCGGGGGCCTCACAGATACGCAGTATTTT. Its protein product is CASSLGGGLTDTQYF.

This chain connects TRBV5-6 to TRBJ2-6; 12 bases are a match to TRBD1. The CDR3 totals 18 residues. Germline loops: CDR1 SGHDT, CDR2 YYEEEE. J lost 2 bases, V lost 6 bases, and 9 bases had no gene match. The CDR3: CASNLLGQGATGANVLTF. DNA of the CDR3: TGTGCCAGCAACCTCCTGGGACAGGGGGCTACTGGGGCCAACGTCCTGACTTTC.

J is TRBJ2-7 and V is TRBV15; D is unresolved. Germline V gene sequence: CDR1 LNHNV, CDR2 YYDKDF (reference sequence). The CDR3 loop spans 15 amino acids. V was clipped by 0 bases and J by 3 bases, with 12 bases between them. CDR3 loop: CATSRDRADFYEQYF. CDR3 coding DNA: TGTGCCACCAGCAGAGATCGGGCAGATTTCTACGAGCAGTACTTC. Supplemented by reference TRBV15 and TRBJ2-7, the full variable domain reads DAMVIQNPRYQVTQFGKPVTLSCSQTLNHNVMYWYQQKSSQAPKLLFHYYDKDFNNEADTPDNFQSRRPNTSFCFLDIRSPGLGDTAMYLCATSRDRADFYEQYFGPGTRLTVT.

DNA for the CDR3: TGTGCCTCCCCCGAGCAGTACTTC. Translating gives CASPEQYF. The chain combines TRBV19 with TRBJ2-7; no clear D gene. Germline CDR1 reads LNHDA; CDR2 reads SQIVND (reference sequence). This CDR3 contains 8 residues. V gave up 11 bases and J gave up 6 bases, with 5 bases separating them.

The chain recombines TRBV10-3 with TRBJ2-1; TRBD1 matches at 10 bases. V lost 4 bases and J lost 6; bases outside the gene matches: 9. The CDR3 has 16 residues. Germline CDR1 reads ENHRY; CDR2 reads SYGVKD. This chain's CDR3 is CAISGSLGQGINEQFF. The CDR3 bases are TGTGCCATCAGTGGATCTTTGGGACAGGGGATCAATGAGCAGTTCTTC.

The V and J genes are TRBV2 and TRBJ2-2; TRBD1 matches 9 bases. The CDR3 covers 15 residues. With 3 bases clipped from V and 6 bases from J, the junction kept 5 bases outside the gene matches. CDR1 is SNHLY, CDR2 FYNNEI, per germline. CDR3 coding DNA: TGTGCCAGCAGTGACCGGGACAGGGCTCCCGGGGAGCTGTTTTTT. Translating it yields CASSDRDRAPGELFF.

In this sample, this clone turned up a few times. The chain couples TRBV16 to TRBJ2-7, with D uncertain. Per the germline V gene, CDR1 is KGHSY and CDR2 is FQNENV. Deletions cut 1 base from V and 2 bases from J, with 9 bases between. This CDR3 region has 14 residues. CDR3 in amino acids: CASSQFGGTYEQYF. Written as DNA, the CDR3 is TGTGCCAGCAGCCAATTTGGCGGTACCTACGAGCAGTACTTC.

The chain recombines TRBV6-5 with TRBJ2-3; possibly TRBD1 for D (6 bases). The germline V gene has CDR1 MNHEY and CDR2 SVGAGI. The CDR3 sequence is 14 residues long. Between the trimmed V and J ends, which lost 4 bases and 6 bases, there was a span of 14 bases. CDR3 DNA sequence: TGTGCCAGCAGTTTCCTGGCAGGGGAGGATACGCAGTATTTT. It translates to CASSFLAGEDTQYF.

The chain has TRBV12-5 and TRBJ2-3, with D possibly being TRBD1 (5 bases). Trimming removed 7 bases at V and 6 bases at J, with 20 bases between. The CDR3 has 15 residues. CDR1 is LGHNT and CDR2 is FRNRAP in the germline V gene. The CDR3 spells CASAVGSGLRDTQYF. The CDR3 DNA is TGTGCTAGTGCCGTCGGGTCAGGGTTGAGGGATACGCAGTATTTT.

The genes are TRBV6-5 and TRBJ1-3; D is ambiguous. Between the trimmed V and J ends, which lost 3 bases and 0 bases, there was a span of 12 bases. Germline V gene sequence: CDR1 MNHEY, CDR2 SVGAGI. The CDR3 is made up of 16 amino acids. CDR3 in amino acids: CASSYTLGSSGNTIYF. CDR3 nucleotides: TGTGCCAGCAGTTATACCCTCGGGAGCTCTGGAAACACCATATATTTT.

In regard to this clone: The identical CDR3 is also encoded by other nucleotide sequences in the sample. The chain is built from TRBV7-9 and TRBJ2-7; the match to TRBD1 covers 11 bases. Germline V gene sequence: CDR1 SEHNR, CDR2 FQNEAQ (reference sequence). Trimming removed 5 bases from V and 2 bases from J; junction bases left unmatched: 5. The CDR3 length is 15 residues. The CDR3 region is CASSPGTGGTYEQYF. CDR3 bases: TGTGCCAGCAGCCCCGGGACAGGGGGAACCTACGAGCAGTACTTC.

The chain combines TRBV11-2 with TRBJ2-5, with 10 bases fitting TRBD2. Germline CDR1 and CDR2: SGHAT and FQNNGV. The CDR3 is made up of 15 amino acids. The ends lost 5 bases at V and 2 bases at J; junction bases unmatched: 5. The DNA of the CDR3 is TGTGCCAGCAGCCACGGACTAGCGGTTCAAGAGACCCAGTACTTC. Protein product: CASSHGLAVQETQYF.

The rearrangement uses TRBV5-1 and TRBJ1-1, with D maybe TRBD1 (5 bases). The V end lost 2 bases, the J end lost 0 bases, and 11 bases lay between the germline ends. Germline V gene data show CDR1 as SGHRS and CDR2 as YFSETQ. The CDR3 contains 15 residues. The CDR3 sequence is CASSFRGELNTEAFF. DNA of the CDR3: TGCGCCAGCAGCTTCCGGGGGGAGTTGAACACTGAAGCTTTCTTT.

This CDR3 reads CASSRGVNTEAFF. In nucleotides, the CDR3 is TGCGCCAGCAGCCGTGGGGTGAACACTGAAGCTTTCTTT. This chain connects TRBV4-1 to TRBJ1-1; D uncertain. V was trimmed by 4 bases and J by 0 bases, leaving 6 bases between them. In germline, CDR1 is MGHRA, CDR2 YSYEKL. The CDR3 consists of 13 residues.

The chain has TRBV4-1 and TRBJ1-2, with D uncertain. The CDR3 covers 17 residues. The germline V and J ends were trimmed by 1 base and 0 bases, with 15 bases remaining between them. Germline CDR1 MGHRA, CDR2 YSYEKL. CDR3 amino acids: CASSQALLLGSNYGYTF. CDR3 sequence (DNA): TGCGCCAGCAGCCAAGCCCTTCTCCTTGGGTCTAACTATGGCTACACCTTC.

This chain joins TRBV6-1 and TRBJ2-7, with 11 positions matching TRBD2. The V gene end was trimmed by 3 bases and the J gene end by 3 bases; junction bases not matched to a gene: 10. Germline CDR1 MNHNS, CDR2 SASEGT. The CDR3 totals 17 residues. CDR3 nucleotides: TGTGCCAGCAGTGATCCCACGGGGACTAGCGGATTCTACGAGCAGTACTTC. This translates into CASSDPTGTSGFYEQYF.

V usage is TRBV9 and J usage is TRBJ2-7; D might be TRBD1 (6 bases). Germline V gene data show CDR1 as SGDLS and CDR2 as YYNGEE. This CDR3 has 15 amino acids. V lost 3 bases and J lost 2, with 15 bases in between. The CDR3 sequence is CASSAGNRDAYEQYF. CDR3 coding DNA: TGTGCCAGCAGCGCGGGTAACAGGGACGCCTACGAGCAGTACTTC.

The chain recombines TRBV14 with TRBJ2-7; possibly TRBD2 for D (6 bases). This CDR3 has 13 amino acids. V lost 3 bases to trimming and J lost 6 bases, with 12 bases between them. Germline V gene data show CDR1 as SGHDN and CDR2 as FVKESK. CDR3 coding DNA: TGTGCCAGCAGCCAGGGGAGGTACGCCGAGCAGTACTTC. Protein: CASSQGRYAEQYF.